Sequencing of this TCR beta chain was carried out in a study of shared clonotypes between healthy human individuals. Study outcomes and limitations: Shared clonotypes across all four donors exceeded non-shared ones in generation probability.

The CDR3 spans 13 residues. The germline V and J ends were trimmed by 8 bases and 2 bases, with 7 bases remaining between them. Germline V gene data show CDR1 as LNHDA and CDR2 as SQIVND (reference sequence). CD45RO+ cells were combined with CCR7-negative CD45RA+ TemRA cells to form CD8 memory. About this clone: The antigen remains unidentified.

Assay: immunoSEQ multiplex PCR; the TCRdb copy retains only in-frame clones and omits some. The sample includes 550,000 to 800,000 clones, about nine tenths of them seen just once. The source of this sequence is a man aged 18 to 29 in good health. Some clones in this sample may be carry-over from other donors' samples. J is TRBJ2-6 and V is TRBV19; no definite D call. The sample was memory CD8+ T cells from PBMCs. Subset denoted: CD45RO+ cells pooled with CCR7-negative TemRA cells. The CDR3 nucleotides read TGTGCCAGTTTCTTTCCTGGGGCCAACGTCCTGACTTTC. Amino acid sequence: CASFFPGANVLTF.